This TCR beta chain was recovered during a study of T cells in Graves' hyperthyroidism and ophthalmopathy. Study-level points and caveats: Among clonotypes expanded in thyroid above 0.001, most were also found in blood.

Researchers amplified the TCR beta CDR3 regions from RNA transcripts. First-round RT-PCR with HTBI primers amplified the TCR CDR3 region. TCRdb analysed the multiplex PCR reads with MiXCR anew, one entry per CDR3 protein. Among roughly 420,000 distinct CDR3 sequences listed, roughly 13% were seen once. In regard to this clonotype: As yet, its antigen is unknown. Since a much larger clone is just one base distant, this may be a read error.

Germline assignment: CDR1 LNHNV and CDR2 YYDKDF (reference sequence). This CDR3 comprises 16 residues. The source of the PBMCs was 8 to 10 ml of fresh peripheral blood. The receptor's source is a woman under 30 with Graves' hyperthyroidism. The chain couples TRBV15 to TRBJ2-1, with D hard to call. Gene TRBJ2-7 matches the end of the DNA better, so the J call may be wrong. Sequencing was done on a sample of blood. DNA of the CDR3: TGTGCCACCAGCAGAGACGCGACTGTATCCTACAATGAGCAGTACTTC. Residues: CATSRDATVSYNEQYF.